This TCR beta chain was sequenced in a study of blood T cell repertoires in COVID-19 (dated by TCRdb to the early 2020s). With regard to the full study: Samples covering the acute and convalescent phases of COVID-19 were provided by collaborators in the United States, Italy and Spain. The material from the prospective study consisted of cDNA or gDNA derived from T cells, B-cell-depleted T cells, or PBMCs. Deeply sampled blood TCRbeta repertoires from subjects exposed to, actively infected with, or recovered from COVID-19 were included in the dataset. A freely available public database, intended as a resource for researchers studying the immune response to SARS-CoV-2, is where the repertoires were released. Samples were obtained from the ongoing ImmuneRACE study (first 160 participants) and from some 1,300 subjects provided by 6 global collaborators. A de-identified subject ID, COVID-19 status, age in years and sex were almost always included in the sample metadata. HLA class I and class II types, where available, came from metadata supplied by the sample provider rather than from assay-based typing. What the research found in general, with its limitations: Clinical and demographic metadata were provided uncurated, with the amount varying by source and participant.

TCRbeta CDR3 regions were amplified from genomic DNA by means of the immunoSEQ Assay, a bias-controlled multiplex PCR. The paper's data handling went like this. The number of nucleated cells in each sample was estimated by amplification of reference gene primers within the assay. To quantify the absolute abundance of each unique TCRbeta CDR3 rearrangement, sequence reads were collapsed and filtered. For each sample, productive Simpson clonality was calculated as the square root of Simpson's diversity index across productive rearrangements. Drawn from immuneACCESS, this table holds only the in-frame rearrangements with V and J called that TCRdb kept. Clones are partly lost; checked studies trace under half to an unresolved V gene and leave the rest unexplained. The V and J calls and clone size come from that table; D and trimming were worked out from the DNA. The sample table contains about 59,000 clones; only one count was recorded for more than 60% of them. Of the sample, approximately 15% is held by the ten largest clones.

Whole blood was collected in K2EDTA tubes by collaborating institutions according to the institutions' own protocols. Collaborator samples were shipped for TCRbeta analysis as frozen whole blood, isolated PBMCs, or DNA extracted from either sample type. Trimming costs V 2 bases and J 0 bases, and their ends lie 10 bases apart. Taken from cysteine to phenylalanine, the CDR3 has 15 residues. Of the read, only the CDR3 DNA is kept; its 45 bases are in frame from base 1. In the germline V gene (reference sequence), CDR1 corresponds to LGHDT and CDR2 to YNNKEL. About this clone itself: The antigen this receptor binds is unknown. No per-base quality is available; no much larger clone lies one base away.

The clonotype comes from a woman between 65 and 79 years old with acute or convalescent COVID-19. The chain couples TRBV3-1 (or the pseudogene TRBV3-2) to TRBJ1-1; the D gene cannot be resolved reliably. Input material: peripheral blood. At the DNA level, the sequence is TGTGCCAGCAGCCAAAGGAACACAGTGAACACTGAAGCTTTCTTT. Its translation is CASSQRNTVNTEAFF.